This entry lists 7 T cell receptor beta chains sequenced from one sample in a study of OX40 agonist ivuxolimab in advanced cancers. Profiled with immunoSEQ multiplex PCR; TCRdb holds only in-frame clones, not every one. The data contain tens of thousands of clones, roughly four fifths of them singletons. The specimen was CD4+ or CD8+ T cells sorted from blood, collected in a trial of the OX40 agonist ivuxolimab. The receptors shown here come from an adult with an advanced solid tumor such as melanoma, head and neck, liver or kidney cancer.

The genes are TRBV29-1 and TRBJ1-3; D gene ambiguous. V lost 8 bases and J lost 4, with 12 bases in between. The CDR3 is 12 amino acids. Germline loops: CDR1 SQVTM, CDR2 ANQGSEA. The CDR3 loop is CSLMGAGNTIYF. The CDR3 DNA sequence: TGCAGCCTAATGGGAGCGGGAAACACCATATATTTT.

This chain links TRBV5-1 with TRBJ1-4, with TRBD1 matching 7 bases. Trimming took 2 bases from V and 5 from J; bases not matched to a gene: 6. CDR1 is SGHRS and CDR2 is YFSETQ in the germline V gene. CDR3 length: 15 residues. As DNA, the CDR3 is TGCGCCAGCAGCTTTACAGGGGCCTCAAATGAAAAACTGTTTTTT. This encodes CASSFTGASNEKLFF.

This clone was detected only a few times. The chain couples TRBV6-1 to TRBJ1-2, with unresolved D. V dropped 3 bases and J dropped 3 bases, with 17 bases sitting between them. Germline V CDR1 and CDR2: MNHNS, SASEGT. The length of the CDR3 is 16 residues. CDR3: CASSDGGLHWDYGYTF. CDR3 sequence (DNA): TGTGCCAGCAGTGATGGTGGACTCCATTGGGACTATGGCTACACCTTC.

A word on this clone: It differs at one base from a far larger clone, so likely a read error. The chain carries TRBV6-1 and TRBJ2-3, with 15 bases lining up with TRBD2. The V segment lost 4 bases and the J segment 4 bases; nucleotides outside the gene matches: 0. CDR1 is MNHNS and CDR2 is SASEGT in the germline V gene. CDR3 length: 15 residues. This CDR3 reads CASSGTSGGADTQYF. CDR3 in DNA: TGTGCCAGCAGTGGGACTAGCGGGGGGGCAGATACGCAGTATTTT.

The chain recombines TRBV18 with TRBJ2-3, with 7 positions matching TRBD2. V lost 2 bases to trimming and J lost 6 bases; unmatched junction nucleotides: 14. CDR3 length: 17 residues. CDR1 and CDR2 from the germline V gene are KGHSH and LQKENI. CDR3 residues: CASSPGGESTDTDTQYF. As DNA, the CDR3 is TGTGCCAGCTCACCAGGGGGGGAAAGCACAGATACGGATACGCAGTATTTT.

Written as DNA, the CDR3 is TGTGCCAGCATCGGGGGTACGGAAAGCAATCAGCCCCAGCATTTT. It codes for CASIGGTESNQPQHF. The chain employs TRBV25-1 and TRBJ1-5, with a weak D call TRBD1 (5 bases). The CDR3 loop spans 15 amino acids. With 7 bases removed from V and 1 base from J, the gap between germline ends came to 14 bases. Germline CDR1 and CDR2: MGHDK and SYGVNS.

V gene TRBV11-2 combines with J gene TRBJ2-1; the match to TRBD2 covers 10 bases. This CDR3 contains 15 residues. Germline CDR1 SGHAT, CDR2 FQNNGV. The junction had 10 bases not matched to a gene; V was cut back by 8 bases and J by 6 bases. The CDR3 DNA is TGTGCCAGCCGCCAAAGCGGGAGGGTATCCAATGAGCAGTTCTTC. It translates to CASRQSGRVSNEQFF.